These T cell receptor beta chains were read from a single sample in a study of blood T cell repertoires in COVID-19. Measured with immunoSEQ multiplex PCR; TCRdb has only the in-frame clones, and not every one. The sample carries roughly 140,000 clones, 70% to 90% recorded once. Material: PBMCs or T cells enriched from blood (not recorded which). Receptors originate from a woman aged 30 to 39 with acute COVID-19. Each CDR3 is given with its conserved first and last residue. D genes are given only for firm matches. Only some rows state a clone size, as once, few, many or a class for expanded clones.

>-|-|TRBV28|TRBJ2-7
CATQRGTPGYEQYF
TGTGCCACCCAAAGGGGCACGCCAGGCTACGAGCAGTACTTC
>once|-|TRBV7-2|TRBJ2-1
CASSLILMRYNEQFF
TGTGCCAGCAGCTTAATTTTGATGCGCTACAATGAGCAGTTCTTC
>-|TRBD2|TRBV28|TRBJ2-1
CASSVAGEGYNEQFF
TGTGCCAGCAGTGTAGCGGGGGAGGGGTACAATGAGCAGTTCTTC
>-|TRBD1|TRBV4-1|TRBJ2-7
CASSQGPGQGTYEQYF
TGCGCCAGCAGCCAAGGACCGGGACAGGGAACCTACGAGCAGTACTTC
>-|TRBD1|TRBV23-1|TRBJ1-1
CASSRGGSEAFF
TGCGCCAGCAGTCGAGGGGGCTCTGAAGCTTTCTTT
>-|TRBD1|TRBV4-3|TRBJ1-2
CASSQGRTGVGYTF
TGCGCCAGCAGCCAAGGGAGGACAGGGGTCGGCTACACCTTC
>-|-|TRBV29-1|TRBJ2-5
CSVYRAAQETQYF
TGCAGCGTCTACAGGGCTGCTCAAGAGACCCAGTACTTC
>-|-|TRBV21-1|TRBJ2-7
CASSKIASYEQYF
TGTGCCAGCAGCAAAATCGCCAGCTACGAGCAGTACTTC
>-|TRBD1|TRBV24-1|TRBJ2-3
CATSDTTGGAGFTDTQYF
TGTGCCACCAGTGATACTACAGGGGGCGCGGGTTTCACAGATACGCAGTATTTT
>-|-|TRBV30|TRBJ2-1
CAWRAGPYNEQFF
TGTGCCTGGAGGGCGGGACCTTACAATGAGCAGTTCTTC
>-|-|TRBV19|TRBJ1-5
CASSIQTNQPQHF
TGTGCCAGTAGTATACAGACAAATCAGCCCCAGCATTTT
>-|-|TRBV5-4|TRBJ1-3
CASSLPGAGSGNTIYF
TGTGCCAGCAGCTTGCCAGGGGCAGGGTCTGGAAACACCATATATTTT
>-|-|TRBV24-1|TRBJ2-2
CATSDPPGSYSTPNTGELFF
TGTGCCACCAGTGATCCGCCTGGATCTTACAGCACCCCGAACACCGGGGAGCTGTTTTTT
>-|TRBD2|TRBV9|TRBJ2-3
CASSVQTSGFFPDTQYF
TGTGCCAGCAGCGTGCAGACTAGCGGGTTCTTCCCAGATACGCAGTATTTT
>once|TRBD1|TRBV7-2|TRBJ2-7
CASSPPGQGLGNPSYEQYF
TGTGCCAGCAGCCCTCCGGGACAGGGGTTAGGGAATCCCTCCTACGAGCAGTACTTC
>-|TRBD2|TRBV6-4|TRBJ2-3
CASSATSGGGDTQYF
TGTGCCAGCAGTGCGACTAGCGGGGGCGGAGATACGCAGTATTTT
>-|TRBD1|TRBV6-5|TRBJ1-2
CASSRTGHGGYTF
TGTGCCAGCAGTAGGACAGGGCATGGTGGCTACACCTTC
>once|TRBD1|TRBV27|TRBJ2-1
CASGFTGGAYNEQFF
TGTGCCAGCGGGTTTACAGGGGGCGCCTACAATGAGCAGTTCTTC
>-|-|TRBV10-3|TRBJ2-1
CAISERVQGGNNEQFF
TGTGCCATCAGTGAAAGGGTCCAGGGGGGCAACAATGAGCAGTTCTTC
>-|-|TRBV6-6|TRBJ1-2
CASSVQGGYGYTF
TGTGCCAGCAGTGTCCAGGGAGGGTATGGCTACACCTTC
>-|-|TRBV28|TRBJ2-1
CASSLFASNYNEQFF
TGTGCCAGCAGTTTATTCGCCAGTAATTACAATGAGCAGTTCTTC
>-|-|TRBV29-1|TRBJ2-5
CSVVRGQQETQYF
TGCAGCGTTGTTCGTGGACAGCAAGAGACCCAGTACTTC